This TCR beta chain was observed in a study of cytomegalovirus exposure and HLA in healthy donors. Whole-study results and caveats: It was reported that TCR beta sequences correctly inferred the HLA-A and HLA-B alleles for most subjects. One later analysis reportedly identified an Asian-associated ancestry cluster that showed fewer N-insertions than the roughly 620-donor mean. The likely origin of a cluster of highly shared sequence variants was a sequencing artifact.

A word on this clone: Antigen unknown.

The PCR made use of 60 Vbeta and 13 Jbeta primers. Data came from immunoSEQ multiplex PCR; TCRdb stores just in-frame clones and leaves some out. The sample has about 170,000 clones; around 62% are singletons. This cohort consisted of healthy bone marrow donors. CDR1 SGDLS and CDR2 YYNGEE come from the germline V gene. CDR3 length: 15 amino acids. J gave up 0 bases and V 5 bases, and 8 bases lay outside the gene matches. The sequenced material came from PBMCs. This rearrangement joins TRBV9 to TRBJ2-7, with 7 positions matching TRBD1. This receptor was taken from a man aged 40-55 years in good health and CMV-seronegative. Written as DNA, the CDR3 is TGTGCCAGCAGAATCCCGGGACAGCGCTCCTACGAGCAGTACTTC. Translated, it gives CASRIPGQRSYEQYF.